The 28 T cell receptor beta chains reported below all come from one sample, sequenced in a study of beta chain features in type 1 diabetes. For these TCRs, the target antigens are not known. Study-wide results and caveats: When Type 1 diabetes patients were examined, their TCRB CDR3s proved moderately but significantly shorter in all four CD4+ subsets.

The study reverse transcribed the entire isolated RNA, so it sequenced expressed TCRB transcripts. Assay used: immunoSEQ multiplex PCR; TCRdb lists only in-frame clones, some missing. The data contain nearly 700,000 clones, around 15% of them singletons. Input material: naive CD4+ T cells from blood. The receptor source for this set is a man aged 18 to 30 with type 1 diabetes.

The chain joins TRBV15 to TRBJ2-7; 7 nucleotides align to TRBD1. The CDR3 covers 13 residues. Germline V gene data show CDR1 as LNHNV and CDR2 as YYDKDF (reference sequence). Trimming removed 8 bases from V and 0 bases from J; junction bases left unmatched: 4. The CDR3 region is CATRDSNSYEQYF. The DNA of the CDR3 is TGTGCCACCCGGGACAGCAACTCCTACGAGCAGTACTTC.

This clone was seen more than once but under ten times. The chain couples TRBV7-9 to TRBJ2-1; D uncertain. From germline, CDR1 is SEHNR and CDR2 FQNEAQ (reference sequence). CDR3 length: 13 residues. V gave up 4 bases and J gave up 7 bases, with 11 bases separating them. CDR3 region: CASSWVGVNEQFF. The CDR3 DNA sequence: TGTGCCAGCAGCTGGGTCGGAGTGAATGAGCAGTTCTTC.

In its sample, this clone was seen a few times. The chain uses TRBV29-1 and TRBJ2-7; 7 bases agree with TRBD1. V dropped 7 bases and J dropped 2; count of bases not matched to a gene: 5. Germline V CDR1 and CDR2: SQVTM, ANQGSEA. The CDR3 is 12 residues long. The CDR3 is CSAEGQTYEQYF. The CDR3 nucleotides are TGCAGCGCCGAGGGACAGACCTACGAGCAGTACTTC.

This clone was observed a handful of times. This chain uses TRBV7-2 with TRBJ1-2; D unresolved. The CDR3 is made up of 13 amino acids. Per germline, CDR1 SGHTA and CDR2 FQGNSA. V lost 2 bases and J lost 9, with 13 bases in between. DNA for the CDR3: TGTGCCAGCAGCTTAAGCACAGTTATAAGCTACACCTTC. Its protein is CASSLSTVISYTF.

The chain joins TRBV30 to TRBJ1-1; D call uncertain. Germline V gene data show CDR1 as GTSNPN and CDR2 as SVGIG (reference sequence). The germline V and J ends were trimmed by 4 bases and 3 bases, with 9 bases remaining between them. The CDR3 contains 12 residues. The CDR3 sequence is CAWTATHTEAFF. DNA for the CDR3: TGTGCCTGGACAGCGACACACACTGAAGCTTTCTTT. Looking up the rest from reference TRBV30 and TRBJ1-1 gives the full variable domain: SQTIHQWPATLVQPVGSPLSLECTVEGTSNPNLYWYRQAAGRGLQLLFYSVGIGQISSEVPQNLSASRPQDRQFILSSKKLLLSDSGFYLCAWTATHTEAFFGQGTRLTVV.

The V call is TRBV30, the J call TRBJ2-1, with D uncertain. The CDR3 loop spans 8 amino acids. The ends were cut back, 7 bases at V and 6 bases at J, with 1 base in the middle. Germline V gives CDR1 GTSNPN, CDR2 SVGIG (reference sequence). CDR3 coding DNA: TGTGCCTCCAATGAGCAGTTCTTC. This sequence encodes CASNEQFF.

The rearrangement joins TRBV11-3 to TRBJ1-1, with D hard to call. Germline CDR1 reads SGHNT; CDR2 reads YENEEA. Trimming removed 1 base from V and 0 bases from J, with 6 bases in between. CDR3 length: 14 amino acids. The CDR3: CASSLGPVNTEAFF. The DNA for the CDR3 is TGTGCCAGCAGCTTAGGTCCCGTGAACACTGAAGCTTTCTTT.

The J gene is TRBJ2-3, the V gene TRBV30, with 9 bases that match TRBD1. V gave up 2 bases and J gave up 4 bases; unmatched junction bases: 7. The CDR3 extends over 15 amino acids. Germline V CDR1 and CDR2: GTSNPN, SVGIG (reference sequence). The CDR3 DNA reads TGTGCCTGGAGTAATGGACAGGGGAGTGCAGATACGCAGTATTTT. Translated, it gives CAWSNGQGSADTQYF.

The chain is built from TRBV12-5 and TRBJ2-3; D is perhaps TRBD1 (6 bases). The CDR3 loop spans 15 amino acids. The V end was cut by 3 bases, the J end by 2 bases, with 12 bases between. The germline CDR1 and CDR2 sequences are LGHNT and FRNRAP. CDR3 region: CASGFSGDPTDTQYF. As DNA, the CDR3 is TGTGCTAGTGGTTTCTCAGGGGACCCCACAGATACGCAGTATTTT.

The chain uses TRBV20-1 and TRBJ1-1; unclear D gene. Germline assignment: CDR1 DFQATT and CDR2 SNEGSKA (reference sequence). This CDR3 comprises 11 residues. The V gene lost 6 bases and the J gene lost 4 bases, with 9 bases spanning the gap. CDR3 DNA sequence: TGCAGTGCCTTGGACGCCACTGAAGCTTTCTTT. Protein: CSALDATEAFF.

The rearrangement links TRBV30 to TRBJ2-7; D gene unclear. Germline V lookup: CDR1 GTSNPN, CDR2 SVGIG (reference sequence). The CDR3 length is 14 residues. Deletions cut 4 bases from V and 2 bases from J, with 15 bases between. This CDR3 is CAWTGPGATYEQYF. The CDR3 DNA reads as TGTGCCTGGACTGGGCCAGGTGCCACCTACGAGCAGTACTTC. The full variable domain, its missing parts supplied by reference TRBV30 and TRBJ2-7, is SQTIHQWPATLVQPVGSPLSLECTVEGTSNPNLYWYRQAAGRGLQLLFYSVGIGQISSEVPQNLSASRPQDRQFILSSKKLLLSDSGFYLCAWTGPGATYEQYFGPGTRLTVT.

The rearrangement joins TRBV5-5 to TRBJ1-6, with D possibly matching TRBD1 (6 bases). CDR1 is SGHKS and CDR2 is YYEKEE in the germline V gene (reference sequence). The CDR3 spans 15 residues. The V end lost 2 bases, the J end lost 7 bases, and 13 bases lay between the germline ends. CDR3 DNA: TGTGCCAGCAGCTTCAGTCAGGGGTTAAATTCACCCCTCCACTTT. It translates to CASSFSQGLNSPLHF.

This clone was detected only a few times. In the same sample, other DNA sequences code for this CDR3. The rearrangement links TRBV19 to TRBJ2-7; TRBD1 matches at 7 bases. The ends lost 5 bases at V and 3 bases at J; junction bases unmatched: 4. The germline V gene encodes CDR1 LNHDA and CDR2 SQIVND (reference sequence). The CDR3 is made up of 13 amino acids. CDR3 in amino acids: CASSRDRDYEQYF. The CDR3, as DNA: TGTGCCAGTAGTCGCGACAGGGACTACGAGCAGTACTTC.

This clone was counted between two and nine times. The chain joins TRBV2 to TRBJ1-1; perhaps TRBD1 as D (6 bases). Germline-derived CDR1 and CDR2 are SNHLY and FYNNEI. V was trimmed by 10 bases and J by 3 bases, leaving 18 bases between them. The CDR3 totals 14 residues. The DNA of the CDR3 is TGTGCCACTGAGGACGGGAGGGGGGACACTGAAGCTTTCTTT. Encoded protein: CATEDGRGDTEAFF.

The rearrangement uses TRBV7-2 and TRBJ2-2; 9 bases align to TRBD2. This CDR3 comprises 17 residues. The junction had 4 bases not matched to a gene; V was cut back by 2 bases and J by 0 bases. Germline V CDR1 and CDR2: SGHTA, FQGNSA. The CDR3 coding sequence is TGTGCCAGCAGCTTAAGGATAGCGGGGGCGAACACCGGGGAGCTGTTTTTT. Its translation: CASSLRIAGANTGELFF.

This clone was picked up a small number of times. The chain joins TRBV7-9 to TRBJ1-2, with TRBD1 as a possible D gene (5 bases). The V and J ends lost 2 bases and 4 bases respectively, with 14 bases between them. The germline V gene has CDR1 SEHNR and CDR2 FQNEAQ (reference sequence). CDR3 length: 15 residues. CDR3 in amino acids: CASSLLSRGIYGYTF. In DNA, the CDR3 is TGTGCCAGCAGCTTACTGTCAAGGGGAATCTATGGCTACACCTTC.

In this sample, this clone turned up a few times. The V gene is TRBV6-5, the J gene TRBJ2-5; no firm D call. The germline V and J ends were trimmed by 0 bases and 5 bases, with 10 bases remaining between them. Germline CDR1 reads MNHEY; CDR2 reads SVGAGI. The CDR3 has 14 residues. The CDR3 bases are TGTGCCAGCAGTTACTCGACCCCGCGGGAGACCCAGTACTTC. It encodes CASSYSTPRETQYF.

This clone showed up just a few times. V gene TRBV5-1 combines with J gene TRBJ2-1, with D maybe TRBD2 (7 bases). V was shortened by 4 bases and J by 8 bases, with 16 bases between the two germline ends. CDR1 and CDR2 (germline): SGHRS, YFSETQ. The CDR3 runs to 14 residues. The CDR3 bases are TGCGCCAGCAGCGTCCGCTGGGGGGGCGATGAGCAGTTCTTC. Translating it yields CASSVRWGGDEQFF.

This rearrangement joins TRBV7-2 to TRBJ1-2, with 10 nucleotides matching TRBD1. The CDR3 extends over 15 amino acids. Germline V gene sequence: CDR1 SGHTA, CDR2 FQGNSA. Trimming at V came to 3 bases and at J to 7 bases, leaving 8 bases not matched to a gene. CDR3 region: CASSFVDRGLSGYTF. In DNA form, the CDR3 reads TGTGCCAGCAGCTTTGTCGACAGGGGGCTTAGTGGCTACACCTTC. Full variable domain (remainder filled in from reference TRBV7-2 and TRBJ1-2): GAGVSQSPSNKVTEKGKDVELRCDPISGHTALYWYRQSLGQGLEFLIYFQGNSAPDKSGLPSDRFSAERTGGSVSTLTIQRTQQEDSAVYLCASSFVDRGLSGYTFGSGTRLTVV.

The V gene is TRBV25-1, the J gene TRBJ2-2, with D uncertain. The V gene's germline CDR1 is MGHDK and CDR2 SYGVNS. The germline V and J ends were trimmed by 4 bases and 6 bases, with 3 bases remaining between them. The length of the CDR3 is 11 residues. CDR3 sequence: CASSAPGELFF. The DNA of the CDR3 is TGTGCCAGCAGTGCCCCCGGGGAGCTGTTTTTT. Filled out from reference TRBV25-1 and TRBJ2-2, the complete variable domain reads EADIYQTPRYLVIGTGKKITLECSQTMGHDKMYWYQQDPGMELHLIHYSYGVNSTEKGDLSSESTVSRIRTEHFPLTLESARPSHTSQYLCASSAPGELFFGEGSRLTVL.

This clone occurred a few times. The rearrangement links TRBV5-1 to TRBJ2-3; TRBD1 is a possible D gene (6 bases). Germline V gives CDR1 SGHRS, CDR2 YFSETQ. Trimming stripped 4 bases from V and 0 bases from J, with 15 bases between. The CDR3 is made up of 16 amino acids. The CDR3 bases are TGCGCCAGCAGCCCCGGGACAACGACTAGCACAGATACGCAGTATTTT. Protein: CASSPGTTTSTDTQYF.

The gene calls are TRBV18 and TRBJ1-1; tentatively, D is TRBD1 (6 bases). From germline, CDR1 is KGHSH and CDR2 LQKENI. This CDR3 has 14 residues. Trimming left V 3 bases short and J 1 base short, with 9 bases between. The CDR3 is CASSPAQGNTEAFF. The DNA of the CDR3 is TGTGCCAGCTCACCCGCACAGGGGAACACTGAAGCTTTCTTT.

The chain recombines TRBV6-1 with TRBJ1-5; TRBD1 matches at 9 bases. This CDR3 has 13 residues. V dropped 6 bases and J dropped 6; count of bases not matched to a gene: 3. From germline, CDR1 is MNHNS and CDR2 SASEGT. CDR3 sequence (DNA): TGTGCCAGCAGGACAGGGGGAAGTCAGCCCCAGCATTTT. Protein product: CASRTGGSQPQHF.

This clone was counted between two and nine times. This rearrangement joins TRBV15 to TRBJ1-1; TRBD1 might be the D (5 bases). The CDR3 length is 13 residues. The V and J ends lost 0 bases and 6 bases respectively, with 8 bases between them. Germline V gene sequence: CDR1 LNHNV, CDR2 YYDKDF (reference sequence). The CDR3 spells CATSRDWGPEAFF. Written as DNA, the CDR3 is TGTGCCACCAGCAGAGATTGGGGCCCTGAAGCTTTCTTT. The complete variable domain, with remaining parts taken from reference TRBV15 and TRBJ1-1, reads DAMVIQNPRYQVTQFGKPVTLSCSQTLNHNVMYWYQQKSSQAPKLLFHYYDKDFNNEADTPDNFQSRRPNTSFCFLDIRSPGLGDTAMYLCATSRDWGPEAFFGQGTRLTVV.

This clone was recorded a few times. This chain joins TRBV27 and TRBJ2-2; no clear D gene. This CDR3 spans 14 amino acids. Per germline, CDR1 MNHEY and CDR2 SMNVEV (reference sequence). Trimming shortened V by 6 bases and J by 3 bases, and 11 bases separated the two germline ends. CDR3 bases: TGTGCCAGCAGAGGGTCGTCGGACACCGGGGAGCTGTTTTTT. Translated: CASRGSSDTGELFF.

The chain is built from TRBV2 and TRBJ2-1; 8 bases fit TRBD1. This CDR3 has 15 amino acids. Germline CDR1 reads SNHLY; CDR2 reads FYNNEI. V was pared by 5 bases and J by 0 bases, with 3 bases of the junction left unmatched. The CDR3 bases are TGTGCCAGCAGTTCCGGGACAGGCTCCTACAATGAGCAGTTCTTC. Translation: CASSSGTGSYNEQFF.

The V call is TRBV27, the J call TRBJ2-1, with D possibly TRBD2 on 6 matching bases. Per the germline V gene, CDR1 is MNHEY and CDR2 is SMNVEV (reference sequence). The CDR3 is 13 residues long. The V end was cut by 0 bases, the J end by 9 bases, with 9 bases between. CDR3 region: CASSLSVGGEQFF. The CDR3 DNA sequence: TGTGCCAGCAGTTTATCGGTGGGGGGTGAGCAGTTCTTC.

This chain's CDR3 is CASSYSGLSTEAFF. The DNA for the CDR3 is TGTGCCAGCAGTTACTCAGGGTTGAGCACTGAAGCTTTCTTT. The rearrangement links TRBV6-6 to TRBJ1-1; no clear D. The CDR3 totals 14 residues. The germline V and J ends were trimmed by 0 bases and 4 bases, with 9 bases remaining between them. Germline CDR1 MNHNY, CDR2 SVGAGI (reference sequence).